This is a list of T cell receptor beta chains from one sample in a study of blood T cell repertoires in COVID-19. The repertoire was sequenced with immunoSEQ multiplex PCR; TCRdb's copy has only in-frame clones and lacks some. The sample carries approximately 180,000 clones, 82% recorded once. Sequenced sample: peripheral blood. These receptors came from a woman aged 65 to 85 with acute or convalescent COVID-19. The CDR3 runs from the conserved cysteine through the conserved F or W. D genes are given only for firm matches. Size values are once, few and many counts, or a class for expanded clones, and some rows have none.

TRBV7-9,TRBJ2-2,NA,NA,TGTGCCAGCAGCTTAGTTGGAGGCGGGGAGCTGTTTTTT,CASSLVGGGELFF
TRBV19,TRBJ2-7,TRBD2,NA,TGTGCCACCCGAGCCGGGGGGGCCTACGAGCAGTACTTC,CATRAGGAYEQYF
TRBV7-9,TRBJ2-1,NA,NA,TGTGCCAGCAGCTTAGGGGGAGGGGGAGAGCAGTTCTTC,CASSLGGGGEQFF
TRBV5-5,TRBJ2-1,TRBD2,NA,TGTGCCAGCAGCCCGGGGGCTAGCGGGAGTACTTATGAGCAGTTCTTC,CASSPGASGSTYEQFF
TRBV6-6,TRBJ1-4,TRBD1,NA,TGTGCCAGCAGGAAGACAGGGGTGGAGGATAATGAAAAACTGTTTTTT,CASRKTGVEDNEKLFF
TRBV6-1,TRBJ1-6,TRBD1,once,TGTGCCAGCAGTGAAGCGGTCTGGGGACAGGGAGGTTCACCCCTCCACTTT,CASSEAVWGQGGSPLHF
TRBV30,TRBJ2-7,TRBD2,NA,TGTGCCTGGAGTCACCGGGGGACTAGCGGGAAAAGCTACGAGCAGTACTTC,CAWSHRGTSGKSYEQYF
TRBV5-5,TRBJ1-6,NA,NA,TGTGCCAGCAGCTTGGTGGTGGCCAATTCACCCCTCCACTTT,CASSLVVANSPLHF
TRBV5-1,TRBJ1-2,NA,NA,TGCGCCAGCAGCTTGGGGGGCGAGATTAACGGCTACACCTTC,CASSLGGEINGYTF
TRBV9,TRBJ2-3,NA,NA,TGTGCCAGCAGTTCCATGTGGGGGGCAGATACGCAGTATTTT,CASSSMWGADTQYF
TRBV28,TRBJ1-1,TRBD1,NA,TGTGCCAGCAGTTTAACCTACGGGACAGGGGTAGTTCACACTGAAGCTTTCTTT,CASSLTYGTGVVHTEAFF
TRBV10-3,TRBJ2-5,TRBD2,NA,TGTGCCATTAGGAGTAGCGGGGGGGAACAAGAGACCCAGTACTTC,CAIRSSGGEQETQYF
TRBV30,TRBJ1-4,NA,NA,TGTGCCTGGAGTGTGGGACTAGGGTTTGGTGAAAAACTGTTTTTT,CAWSVGLGFGEKLFF
TRBV7-9,TRBJ2-7,NA,NA,TGTGCCAGCAGTCCGGGGGGCAGCTCCTACGAGCAGTACTTC,CASSPGGSSYEQYF
TRBV7-2,TRBJ2-7,TRBD2,NA,TGTGCCAGCAGCTTAGCTCCGGGACTAGATGTAGGCGAGCAGTACTTC,CASSLAPGLDVGEQYF
TRBV12-5,TRBJ2-7,NA,NA,TGTGCTAGGGGGCCCTGGGGGGTACAGTACTTC,CARGPWGVQYF
TRBV6-2/TRBV6-3,TRBJ1-5,TRBD1,few,TGTGCCAGCAGTTACCCAGGACAGGGGGGTCAGCCCCAGCATTTT,CASSYPGQGGQPQHF
TRBV6-2/TRBV6-3,TRBJ1-4,NA,NA,TGTGCCAGCAGTTACGGAGGTGAAAAACTGTTTTTT,CASSYGGEKLFF
TRBV2,TRBJ2-7,TRBD2,NA,TGTGCCAGCAGTCGAAGCGGGAGACCCTACGAGCAGTACTTC,CASSRSGRPYEQYF
TRBV19,TRBJ2-1,NA,NA,TGTGCCAGTAGTATTATCGGCAGGGTAAACGTCAATGAGCAGTTCTTC,CASSIIGRVNVNEQFF
TRBV28,TRBJ2-5,NA,NA,TGTGCCAGCACCCTGGGGAGGAACCAAGAGACCCAGTACTTC,CASTLGRNQETQYF
TRBV3-1/TRBV3-2,TRBJ2-7,TRBD1,once,TGTGCCAGCAGCCAGGGACAGCCCGACCCACTCTCCTACGAGCAGTACTTC,CASSQGQPDPLSYEQYF
TRBV6-5,TRBJ2-2,TRBD1,NA,TGTGCCAGCAGGCTCCGGGACAGGGTAATCGGGGAGCTGTTTTTT,CASRLRDRVIGELFF
TRBV6-5,TRBJ2-1,NA,NA,TGTGCCACCATGTTGGCCGGAGGGTCCTACAATGAGCAGTTCTTC,CATMLAGGSYNEQFF
TRBV24-1,TRBJ2-2,TRBD1,NA,TGTGCCACCAGTGATTATGGACAGGGGGCTTCTATGAGTCCCGGGGAGCTGTTTTTT,CATSDYGQGASMSPGELFF
TRBV4-1,TRBJ2-3,NA,NA,TGCGCCAGCAGCCAAGAGGCTAGCGGCACAGATACGCAGTATTTT,CASSQEASGTDTQYF
TRBV3-1/TRBV3-2,TRBJ2-1,TRBD2,once,TGTGCCAGCAGCCTAGGATTTCTAGCGGGAACTAGAAATGAGCAGTTCTTC,CASSLGFLAGTRNEQFF
TRBV6-1,TRBJ1-5,NA,NA,TGTGCCAGCAGTGTCACCCCTGAGGAGGCAGCCTATAGCAATCAGCCCCAGCATTTT,CASSVTPEEAAYSNQPQHF
TRBV30,TRBJ2-3,NA,NA,TGTGCCTGGAGGGTGGGGGGTGGCCCAGATACGCAGTATTTT,CAWRVGGGPDTQYF
TRBV3-1/TRBV3-2,TRBJ1-2,TRBD1,NA,TGTGCCAGCAGCCAAGGACTGCAGGGGGCGAATAACTATGGCTACACCTTC,CASSQGLQGANNYGYTF
TRBV25-1,TRBJ2-5,NA,NA,TGTGCCAGCAGTGAATATCGAGGTGCAGAGACCCAGTACTTC,CASSEYRGAETQYF
TRBV7-8,TRBJ1-5,TRBD1,NA,TGTGCCAGCAGCCTAGAACAGGGGTGGGATCAGCCCCAGCATTTT,CASSLEQGWDQPQHF
TRBV28,TRBJ1-1,NA,NA,TGTGCCAGCGGAAGACAGCTGACTGAAGCTTTCTTT,CASGRQLTEAFF
TRBV19,TRBJ1-5,NA,NA,TGTGCCAGTTCTCGGGGGTTCAACAATCAGCCCCAGCATTTT,CASSRGFNNQPQHF
TRBV11-3,TRBJ2-1,TRBD2,once,TGTGCCAGCAGCTTACTCAGGGCTAGCGGGGGGGCCTACAATGAGCAGTTCTTC,CASSLLRASGGAYNEQFF
TRBV6-1,TRBJ2-1,TRBD2,NA,TGTGCCAGCAGTGTTGGTCGGGGGGGACCTTACAATGAGCAGTTCTTC,CASSVGRGGPYNEQFF
TRBV2,TRBJ1-6,TRBD1,NA,TGTGCCAGCAGGCCCGACAGGGCCTCCTATAATTCACCCCTCCACTTT,CASRPDRASYNSPLHF
TRBV27,TRBJ1-6,NA,NA,TGTGCCAGCAGCGAAGAATGGACAGTAAATTCACCCCTCCACTTT,CASSEEWTVNSPLHF
TRBV10-3,TRBJ1-1,NA,NA,TGTGCCATCAGTGAGTCGGGGGCGGGGGAGACTGAAGCTTTCTTT,CAISESGAGETEAFF
TRBV7-9,TRBJ1-2,NA,NA,TGTGCCAGCAGCTTGGACAGCGACTATGGCTACACCTTC,CASSLDSDYGYTF
TRBV10-3,TRBJ1-1,NA,NA,TGTGCCATCAGGCGAGGTGACACTGAAGCTTTCTTT,CAIRRGDTEAFF
TRBV5-4,TRBJ1-2,NA,NA,TGTGCCAGCAGCAGAGCTCGGGAGGGGTATGGCTACACCTTC,CASSRAREGYGYTF
TRBV19,TRBJ2-3,NA,NA,TGTGCCAGTAGTATAACAGGCACAGATACGCAGTATTTT,CASSITGTDTQYF
TRBV6-5,TRBJ2-7,TRBD2,NA,TGTGCCAGCAGTAGGACCCTAGCGGGATCCCACGAGCAGTACTTC,CASSRTLAGSHEQYF
TRBV4-3,TRBJ2-2,TRBD2,NA,TGCGCCAGCAGCCAAGACCGGGACTATCTTTATGAGCTGTTTTTT,CASSQDRDYLYELFF
TRBV7-9,TRBJ2-1,TRBD2,NA,TGTGCCAGCAGCCCCGCACTAGCGGGCTACAATGAGCAGTTCTTC,CASSPALAGYNEQFF
TRBV7-9,TRBJ2-1,NA,once,TGTGCCAGCAGTCCCGGAGGGACAGTTTCCTACAATGAGCAGTTCTTC,CASSPGGTVSYNEQFF
TRBV30,TRBJ2-5,TRBD1,once,TGTGCCTGGGGGACAGGGGAGACCCAGTACTTC,CAWGTGETQYF
TRBV6-6,TRBJ1-5,TRBD1,NA,TGTGCCAGCAGTTACGGGGACAGCCGCAATCAGCCCCAGCATTTT,CASSYGDSRNQPQHF
TRBV7-9,TRBJ2-1,NA,NA,TGTGCCAGCACCAGGTGGGGGCGGGCGTTAACCCACAATGAGCGGTTCTTC,CASTRWGRALTHNERFF
TRBV23-1,TRBJ2-7,TRBD1,NA,TGCGCCAGCAGTCACGACAGGGCCTACGAGCAGTACTTC,CASSHDRAYEQYF
TRBV6-2/TRBV6-3,TRBJ2-2,NA,NA,TGTGCCAGCAGTTCAGACAGGAACACCGGGGAGCTGTTTTTT,CASSSDRNTGELFF
TRBV15,TRBJ1-2,NA,NA,TGTGCCACCAGCAGAGATTACCGGGATGGCTACACCTTC,CATSRDYRDGYTF
TRBV30,TRBJ2-7,NA,few,TGTGCCTGGAGTGTAAGTGGGGGCACAGGCGAGCAGTACTTC,CAWSVSGGTGEQYF
TRBV5-8,TRBJ2-5,TRBD2,NA,TGTGCCAGCAGCCGTGGACTAGCGGGGGCGTACCAAGAGACCCAGTACTTC,CASSRGLAGAYQETQYF
TRBV18,TRBJ2-2,NA,NA,TGTGCCAGCTCACTTTCGAGGGGAGGCACGAACACCGGGGAGCTGTTTTTT,CASSLSRGGTNTGELFF